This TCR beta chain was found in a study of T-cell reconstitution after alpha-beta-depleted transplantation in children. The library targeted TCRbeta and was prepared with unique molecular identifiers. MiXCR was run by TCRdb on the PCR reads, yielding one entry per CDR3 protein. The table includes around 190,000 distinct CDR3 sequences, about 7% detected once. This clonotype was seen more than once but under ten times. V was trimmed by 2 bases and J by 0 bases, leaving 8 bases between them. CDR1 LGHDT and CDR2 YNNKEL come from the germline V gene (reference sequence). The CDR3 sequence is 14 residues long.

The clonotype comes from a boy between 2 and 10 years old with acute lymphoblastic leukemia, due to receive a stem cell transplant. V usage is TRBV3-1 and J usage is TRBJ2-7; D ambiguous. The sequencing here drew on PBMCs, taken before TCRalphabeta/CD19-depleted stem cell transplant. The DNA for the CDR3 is TGTGCCAGCAGCCAAAAGAACAGCTCCTACGAGCAGTACTTC. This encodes CASSQKNSSYEQYF.